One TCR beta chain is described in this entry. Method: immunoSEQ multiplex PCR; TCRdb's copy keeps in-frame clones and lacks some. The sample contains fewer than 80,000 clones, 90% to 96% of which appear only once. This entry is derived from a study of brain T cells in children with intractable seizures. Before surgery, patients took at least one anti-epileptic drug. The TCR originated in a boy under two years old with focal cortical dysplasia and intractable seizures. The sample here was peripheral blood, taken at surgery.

The CDR3 is CASSLGGLAVAKNIQYF. The CDR3 DNA reads as TGTGCCAGCAGCTTAGGGGGACTAGCGGTAGCCAAAAACATTCAGTACTTC. The chain uses TRBV7-2 and TRBJ2-4, with TRBD2 matching over 11 bases. V was pared by 1 base and J by 0 bases, with 2 bases of the junction left unmatched. This CDR3 spans 17 amino acids. From germline, CDR1 is SGHTA and CDR2 FQGNSA.